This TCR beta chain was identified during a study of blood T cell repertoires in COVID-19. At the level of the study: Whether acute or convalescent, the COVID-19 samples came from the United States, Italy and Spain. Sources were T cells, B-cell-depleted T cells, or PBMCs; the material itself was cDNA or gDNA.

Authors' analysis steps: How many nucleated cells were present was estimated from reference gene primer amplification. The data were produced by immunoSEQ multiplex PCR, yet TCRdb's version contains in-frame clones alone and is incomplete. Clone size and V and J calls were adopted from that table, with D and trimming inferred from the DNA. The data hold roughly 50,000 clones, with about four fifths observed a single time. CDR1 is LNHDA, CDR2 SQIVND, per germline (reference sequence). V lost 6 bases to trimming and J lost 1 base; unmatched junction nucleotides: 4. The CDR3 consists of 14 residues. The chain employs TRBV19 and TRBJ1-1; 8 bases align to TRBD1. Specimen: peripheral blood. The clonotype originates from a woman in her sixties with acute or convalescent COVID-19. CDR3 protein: CASRLGTGNTEAFF. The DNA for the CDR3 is TGTGCCAGTAGACTCGGGACAGGGAACACTGAAGCTTTCTTT.